Listed here are 18 T cell receptor beta chains from one sample, sequenced in a study of blood T cell repertoires in COVID-19. TCRdb's table, derived via immunoSEQ multiplex PCR, lists solely in-frame clones and lacks some. In the table there are 29,000 or so clones, approximately 86% of which are singletons. The sample taken for sequencing was peripheral blood. All receptors derive from a human donor in a cohort sampled during active COVID-19. The donor label of this sample is uncertain.

This clone was detected only a few times. The V and J genes are TRBV30 and TRBJ2-1; 12 bases match TRBD1. The CDR3 sequence is 22 residues long. Germline CDR1 GTSNPN, CDR2 SVGIG (reference sequence). V lost 3 bases to trimming and J lost 2 bases; unmatched junction nucleotides: 23. CDR3 region: CAWRGGTGGPGQTGFPYNEQFF. The CDR3 DNA sequence: TGTGCCTGGAGAGGTGGGACAGGGGGCCCCGGACAAACAGGTTTCCCCTACAATGAGCAGTTCTTC.

This chain joins TRBV5-1 and TRBJ1-2; a weak D match, TRBD1 (5 bases). Germline CDR1 is SGHRS and CDR2 is YFSETQ. This CDR3 is 13 amino acids long. Trimming left V 5 bases short and J 6 bases short, with 14 bases between. The CDR3 is CASSLEGANGYTF. In DNA, the CDR3 is TGCGCCAGCAGTCTTGAAGGGGCCAATGGCTACACCTTC.

This clone was seen only once. V gene TRBV10-1 combines with J gene TRBJ2-1, with 9 bases that match TRBD1. V lost 5 bases, J lost 0 bases, and 8 bases stayed unmatched. The length of the CDR3 is 17 residues. Germline assignment: CDR1 WNHNN and CDR2 SYGVQD (reference sequence). Written as DNA, the CDR3 is TGCGCCAGCAGTCCGGGACAGGGTCCCCTCTCCTACAATGAGCAGTTCTTC. This encodes CASSPGQGPLSYNEQFF.

In this sample, this clone turned up once. V is TRBV5-1 and J is TRBJ2-5, with TRBD1 matching over 10 bases. With V trimmed by 2 bases and J by 9 bases, 7 bases remained unmatched. Germline-derived CDR1 and CDR2 are SGHRS and YFSETQ. This CDR3 contains 14 residues. The CDR3, as DNA: TGCGCCAGCAGCTTAACCGGGACAGGGGAGTCCCAGTACTTC. It is translated as CASSLTGTGESQYF. The complete variable domain, with remaining parts taken from reference TRBV5-1 and TRBJ2-5, reads KAGVTQTPRYLIKTRGQQVTLSCSPISGHRSVSWYQQTPGQGLQFLFEYFSETQRNKGNFPGRFSGRQFSNSRSEMNVSTLELGDSALYLCASSLTGTGESQYFGPGTRLLVL.

CDR3 loop: CATSSRRGLGVAETQYF. CDR3 nucleotide sequence: TGTGCCACCAGCAGCCGGAGGGGACTAGGAGTTGCTGAGACCCAGTACTTC. The J gene is TRBJ2-5, the V gene TRBV15, with 8 bases matching TRBD2. The CDR3 is 17 amino acids. Germline V gives CDR1 LNHNV, CDR2 YYDKDF (reference sequence). Trimming cost V 3 bases and J 5 bases; bases outside gene matches: 14.

The J gene is TRBJ2-5, the V gene TRBV5-1; tentative D call: TRBD2 (5 bases). Trimming took 1 base from V and 5 from J, leaving 12 bases between them. This CDR3 has 14 residues. The germline V gene has CDR1 SGHRS and CDR2 YFSETQ. This CDR3 is CASSLIEGAETQYF. CDR3 bases: TGCGCCAGCAGCTTGATCGAGGGAGCGGAGACCCAGTACTTC.

The V call is TRBV5-6, the J call TRBJ1-6; no reliable D call. This CDR3 comprises 14 residues. The germline V gene has CDR1 SGHDT and CDR2 YYEEEE. The germline V and J ends were trimmed by 3 bases and 9 bases, with 13 bases remaining between them. DNA of the CDR3: TGTGCCAGCAGCTCCCGACGGGGAAGTTCACCCCTCCACTTT. Its translation is CASSSRRGSSPLHF.

This chain links TRBV2 with TRBJ1-2; TRBD1 matches at 8 bases. The J segment lost 3 bases and the V segment lost 4 bases, leaving 10 bases of the junction unmatched. The CDR3 runs 16 residues. CDR1 is SNHLY, CDR2 FYNNEI, per germline. CDR3 coding DNA: TGTGCCAGCAGTGGCCCCCGACAGGGGTTCGACTATGGCTACACCTTC. This encodes CASSGPRQGFDYGYTF.

The chain is built from TRBV9 and TRBJ2-1; 9 nucleotides line up with TRBD2. The V gene end was trimmed by 3 bases and the J gene end by 0 bases; junction bases not matched to a gene: 16. The germline V gene encodes CDR1 SGDLS and CDR2 YYNGEE. CDR3 size: 20 residues. CDR3 sequence: CASSALPGTSPLSSYNEQFF. The CDR3 nucleotides are TGTGCCAGCAGCGCGCTACCCGGGACTAGCCCATTGAGCTCCTACAATGAGCAGTTCTTC.

V gene TRBV5-5 combines with J gene TRBJ2-3, with D possibly TRBD1 on 6 matching bases. Germline CDR1 reads SGHKS; CDR2 reads YYEKEE (reference sequence). The germline V and J ends were trimmed by 2 bases and 1 base, with 14 bases remaining between them. This CDR3 comprises 16 residues. CDR3 sequence (DNA): TGTGCCAGCAGCTTATTTTCAGGGGTCGGCACAGATACGCAGTATTTT. This sequence encodes CASSLFSGVGTDTQYF.

The V gene is TRBV5-5, the J gene TRBJ1-2; the D is unclear. V lost 0 bases and J lost 2, with 14 bases in between. The CDR3 is 16 amino acids. Germline CDR1 reads SGHKS; CDR2 reads YYEKEE (reference sequence). Here the CDR3 reads CASSLEARNINYGYTF. The CDR3, as DNA: TGTGCCAGCAGCTTGGAGGCCAGGAATATCAACTATGGCTACACCTTC.

This chain uses TRBV9 with TRBJ2-1, with D possibly being TRBD1 (6 bases). V was pared by 0 bases and J by 2 bases, with 9 bases between. The CDR3 contains 15 residues. Germline values: CDR1 SGDLS, CDR2 YYNGEE. The CDR3 coding sequence is TGTGCCAGCAGCGTAGGGCAGGGGACCTACAATGAGCAGTTCTTC. This encodes CASSVGQGTYNEQFF.

The rearrangement links TRBV7-9 to TRBJ1-1; D might be TRBD1 (5 bases). The germline gives CDR1 SEHNR, CDR2 FQNEAQ (reference sequence). V lost 7 bases and J 4 bases, leaving 13 bases between the germline ends. The CDR3 has 13 residues. The CDR3 sequence is CASMVPQGTEAFF. CDR3 bases: TGTGCCAGCATGGTCCCTCAGGGCACTGAAGCTTTCTTT.

The chain employs TRBV28 and TRBJ1-1; D might be TRBD1 (6 bases). CDR3 size: 15 residues. Per the germline V gene, CDR1 is MDHEN and CDR2 is SYDVKM. Trimming pared 2 bases from V and 4 bases from J, leaving 14 bases between. CDR3 sequence (DNA): TGTGCCAGCAGTTTACTTCAGGGGTTGGGCACTGAAGCTTTCTTT. It codes for CASSLLQGLGTEAFF.

The chain has TRBV27 and TRBJ1-1, with a possible D match to TRBD1 (6 bases). Germline V gene lookup returns CDR1 MNHEY and CDR2 SMNVEV (reference sequence). The CDR3 spans 15 residues. Trimming took off 6 bases at V and 1 base at J, with 15 bases between the two ends. CDR3 DNA sequence: TGTGCCAGCAGAAAGACAGGAACTTCGAACACTGAAGCTTTCTTT. As protein: CASRKTGTSNTEAFF.

The chain joins TRBV19 to TRBJ2-3, with D tentatively TRBD2 (6 bases). Germline values: CDR1 LNHDA, CDR2 SQIVND (reference sequence). The V and J ends lost 1 base and 0 bases respectively, with 8 bases between them. The CDR3 extends over 15 amino acids. The CDR3 DNA reads TGTGCCAGTAGTATAGGTAGCGGAAGCACAGATACGCAGTATTTT. Protein: CASSIGSGSTDTQYF.

V gene TRBV7-9 combines with J gene TRBJ2-7, with D perhaps TRBD1 (6 bases). The CDR3 has 11 residues. The V gene lost 5 bases and the J gene lost 7 bases, with 9 bases spanning the gap. CDR1 SEHNR and CDR2 FQNEAQ come from the germline V gene (reference sequence). Here the CDR3 DNA reads TGTGCCAGCAGCCAGGGGAATGAGCAGTACTTC. The encoded protein is CASSQGNEQYF.

CDR3: CASRGLASEQFF. In DNA, the CDR3 is TGTGCCAGCAGGGGACTAGCAAGTGAGCAGTTCTTC. The genes are TRBV3-1 (or the pseudogene TRBV3-2) and TRBJ2-1; 9 bases agree with TRBD2. The CDR3 sequence is 12 residues long. Germline values: CDR1 LGHDT, CDR2 YNNKEL (reference sequence). V gave up 6 bases and J gave up 9 bases; unmatched junction bases: 3.